Listed below are T cell receptor beta chains from one sample, sequenced in a study of cytomegalovirus exposure and HLA in healthy donors. Some clones are missing from TCRdb's copy, which holds only in-frame ones; the method was immunoSEQ multiplex PCR. The table includes about 160,000 clones, 77% detected once. The specimen was PBMCs. The receptors here all came from a woman in her thirties or forties in good health and CMV-seropositive. CDR3s include the opening cysteine and the closing phenylalanine or tryptophan. Each record gives: CDR3 DNA, CDR3 protein, J gene, V gene, D gene, clone size. A D gene is named only where the DNA matches it firmly. Part of the rows lack a size; the others show once, few, many or a class for expanded clones.

cdr3_nt: TGTGCCATCAGGGAAAAGCAGGGTTCCGGGGAGCTGTTTTTT
cdr3_aa: CAIREKQGSGELFF
j_call: TRBJ2-2
v_call: TRBV10-3
d_call: .
clone_size: .

cdr3_nt: TGTGCCAGCAGCATAACTAGCGGGGGGGCCTACGAGCAGTACTTC
cdr3_aa: CASSITSGGAYEQYF
j_call: TRBJ2-7
v_call: TRBV7-2
d_call: TRBD2
clone_size: .

cdr3_nt: TGTGCCAGCAGTGGAGACACCTACGAGCAGTACTTC
cdr3_aa: CASSGDTYEQYF
j_call: TRBJ2-7
v_call: TRBV2
d_call: .
clone_size: few

cdr3_nt: TGTGCCAGCGGTACAGGGGGCGCAGATACGCAGTATTTT
cdr3_aa: CASGTGGADTQYF
j_call: TRBJ2-3
v_call: TRBV11-2
d_call: TRBD1
clone_size: .

cdr3_nt: TGTGCCAGTAGTGTACAGGGAAACACCATATATTTT
cdr3_aa: CASSVQGNTIYF
j_call: TRBJ1-3
v_call: TRBV19
d_call: .
clone_size: .

cdr3_nt: TGTGCCAGCAGCATTGGGACTAGCGGGGGACACACCGGGGAGCTGTTTTTT
cdr3_aa: CASSIGTSGGHTGELFF
j_call: TRBJ2-2
v_call: TRBV7-9
d_call: TRBD2
clone_size: .

cdr3_nt: TGTGCCAGTAAAGTGGGGGGGCTTAATGAAAAACTGTTTTTT
cdr3_aa: CASKVGGLNEKLFF
j_call: TRBJ1-4
v_call: TRBV28
d_call: .
clone_size: .

cdr3_nt: TGTGCCAGTAGTTCCCGGCCGGGGTACGAGCAGTACTTC
cdr3_aa: CASSSRPGYEQYF
j_call: TRBJ2-7
v_call: TRBV19
d_call: .
clone_size: .

cdr3_nt: TGTGCCAGCTCCCCGCCTAGGGGGTCGGGGGCCAACGTCCTGACTTTC
cdr3_aa: CASSPPRGSGANVLTF
j_call: TRBJ2-6
v_call: TRBV18
d_call: .
clone_size: .

cdr3_nt: TGCGCCAGCGGGACTAGTCCGCAAGAGACCCAGTACTTC
cdr3_aa: CASGTSPQETQYF
j_call: TRBJ2-5
v_call: TRBV10-2
d_call: TRBD2
clone_size: .

cdr3_nt: TGCGCCAGCAGCTCGGCGGGGACAGGGACAGATACGCAGTATTTT
cdr3_aa: CASSSAGTGTDTQYF
j_call: TRBJ2-3
v_call: TRBV5-1
d_call: TRBD1
clone_size: once

cdr3_nt: TGTGCCAGCAGCTTAGCGTTGGGAGGAATTTCAGGAAACACCATATATTTT
cdr3_aa: CASSLALGGISGNTIYF
j_call: TRBJ1-3
v_call: TRBV7-8
d_call: .
clone_size: few

cdr3_nt: TGTGCCAGTAGATCCCTGCGGACAGGCCAATTGTTGGGCGTTGAAAAACTGTTTTTT
cdr3_aa: CASRSLRTGQLLGVEKLFF
j_call: TRBJ1-4
v_call: TRBV19
d_call: TRBD1
clone_size: .

cdr3_nt: TGTGCCAGCAGCTTGGGCGCCTCCGGACAGGGAGGAAACACCATATATTTT
cdr3_aa: CASSLGASGQGGNTIYF
j_call: TRBJ1-3
v_call: TRBV5-4
d_call: TRBD1
clone_size: once

cdr3_nt: TGCGCCAGCAGCAGGGGACAGAGCTCTGGAAACACCATATATTTT
cdr3_aa: CASSRGQSSGNTIYF
j_call: TRBJ1-3
v_call: TRBV5-1
d_call: TRBD1
clone_size: .

cdr3_nt: TGTGCCAGCAGCCGGGGGGGTACCTCTAGGGGCAATGAGCAGTTCTTC
cdr3_aa: CASSRGGTSRGNEQFF
j_call: TRBJ2-1
v_call: TRBV7-9
d_call: TRBD2
clone_size: .

cdr3_nt: TGTGCCAGCAGCCCATACGGGACAGACGATGGCTACACCTTC
cdr3_aa: CASSPYGTDDGYTF
j_call: TRBJ1-2
v_call: TRBV5-6
d_call: TRBD1
clone_size: .

cdr3_nt: TGTGCCAGCAGCACTAGGACAGGGGTTGAGACCCAGTACTTC
cdr3_aa: CASSTRTGVETQYF
j_call: TRBJ2-5
v_call: TRBV13
d_call: TRBD1
clone_size: .

cdr3_nt: TGTGCCAGCAGTTTAGTAAGCGGCTATTCCACAGATACGCAGTATTTT
cdr3_aa: CASSLVSGYSTDTQYF
j_call: TRBJ2-3
v_call: TRBV27
d_call: .
clone_size: once

cdr3_nt: TGTGCCAGCAGGGAGACAGGAGTCAATCAGCCCCAGCATTTT
cdr3_aa: CASRETGVNQPQHF
j_call: TRBJ1-5
v_call: TRBV2
d_call: .
clone_size: .